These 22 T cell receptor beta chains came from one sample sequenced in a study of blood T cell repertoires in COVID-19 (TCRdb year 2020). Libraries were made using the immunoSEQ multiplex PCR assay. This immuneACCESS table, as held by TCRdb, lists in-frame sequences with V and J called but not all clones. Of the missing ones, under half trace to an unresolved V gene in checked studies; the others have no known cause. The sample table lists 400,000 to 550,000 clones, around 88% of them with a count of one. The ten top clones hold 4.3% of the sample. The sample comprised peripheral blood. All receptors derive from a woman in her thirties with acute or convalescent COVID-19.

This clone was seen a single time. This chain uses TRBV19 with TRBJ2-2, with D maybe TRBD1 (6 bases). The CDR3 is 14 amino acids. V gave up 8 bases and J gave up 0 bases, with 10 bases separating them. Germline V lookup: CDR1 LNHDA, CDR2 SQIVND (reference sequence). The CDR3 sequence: CASGGRPNTGELFF. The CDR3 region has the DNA TGTGCCAGTGGGGGCAGGCCGAACACCGGGGAGCTGTTTTTT.

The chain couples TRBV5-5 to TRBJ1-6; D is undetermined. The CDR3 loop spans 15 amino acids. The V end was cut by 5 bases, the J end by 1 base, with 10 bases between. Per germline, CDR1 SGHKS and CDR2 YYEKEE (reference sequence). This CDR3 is CASRRGDSYNSPLHF. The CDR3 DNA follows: TGTGCCAGCAGACGCGGGGATTCCTATAATTCACCCCTCCACTTT. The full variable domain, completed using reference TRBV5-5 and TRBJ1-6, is DAGVTQSPTHLIKTRGQQVTLRCSPISGHKSVSWYQQVLGQGPQFIFQYYEKEERGRGNFPDRFSARQFPNYSSELNVNALLLGDSALYLCASRRGDSYNSPLHFGNGTRLTVT.

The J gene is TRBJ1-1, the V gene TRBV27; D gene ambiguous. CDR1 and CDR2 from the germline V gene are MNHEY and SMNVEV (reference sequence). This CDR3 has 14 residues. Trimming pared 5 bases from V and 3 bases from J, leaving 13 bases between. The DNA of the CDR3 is TGTGCCAGCAGTCGACGGACTGGGGACACTGAAGCTTTCTTT. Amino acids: CASSRRTGDTEAFF.

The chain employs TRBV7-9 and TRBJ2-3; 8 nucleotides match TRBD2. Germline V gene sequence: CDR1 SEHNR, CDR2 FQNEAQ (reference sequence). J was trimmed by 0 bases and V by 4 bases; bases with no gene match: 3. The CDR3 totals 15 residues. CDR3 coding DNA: TGTGCCAGCAGCTCCCGGGGGGGAAGCACAGATACGCAGTATTTT. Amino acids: CASSSRGGSTDTQYF.

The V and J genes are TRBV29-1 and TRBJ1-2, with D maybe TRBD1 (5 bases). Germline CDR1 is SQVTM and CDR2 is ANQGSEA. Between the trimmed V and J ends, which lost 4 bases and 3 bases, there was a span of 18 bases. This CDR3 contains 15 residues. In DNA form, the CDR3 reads TGCAGCGTTGTGGTCAGGGTTGAGGTAGACTATGGCTACACCTTC. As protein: CSVVVRVEVDYGYTF. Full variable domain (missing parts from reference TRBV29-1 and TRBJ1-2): SAVISQKPSRDICQRGTSLTIQCQVDSQVTMMFWYRQQPGQSLTLIATANQGSEATYESGFVIDKFPISRPNLTFSTLTVSNMSPEDSSIYLCSVVVRVEVDYGYTFGSGTRLTVV.

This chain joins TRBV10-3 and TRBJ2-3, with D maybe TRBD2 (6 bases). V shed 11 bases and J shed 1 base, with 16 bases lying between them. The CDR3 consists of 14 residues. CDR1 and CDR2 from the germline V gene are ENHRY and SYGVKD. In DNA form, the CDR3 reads TGTGCCTCCCGAGCGGGCTCGGGCACAGATACGCAGTATTTT. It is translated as CASRAGSGTDTQYF.

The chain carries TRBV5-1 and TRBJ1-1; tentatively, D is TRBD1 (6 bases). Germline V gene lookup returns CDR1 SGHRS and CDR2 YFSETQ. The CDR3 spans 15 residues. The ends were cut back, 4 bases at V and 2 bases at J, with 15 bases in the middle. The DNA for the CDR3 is TGCGCCAGCAGCCCTGGCGGGGGGGCCAACACTGAAGCTTTCTTT. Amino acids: CASSPGGGANTEAFF.

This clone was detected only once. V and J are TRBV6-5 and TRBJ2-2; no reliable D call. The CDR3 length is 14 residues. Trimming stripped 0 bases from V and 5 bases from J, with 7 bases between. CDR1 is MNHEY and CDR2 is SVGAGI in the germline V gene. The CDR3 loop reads CASSYSKKTGELFF. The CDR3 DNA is TGTGCCAGCAGTTACTCTAAAAAAACCGGGGAGCTGTTTTTT.

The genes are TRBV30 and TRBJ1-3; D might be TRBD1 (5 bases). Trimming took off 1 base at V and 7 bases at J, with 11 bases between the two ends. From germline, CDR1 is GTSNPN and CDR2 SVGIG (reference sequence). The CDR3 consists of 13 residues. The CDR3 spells CAWSEGAWNTIYF. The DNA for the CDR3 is TGTGCCTGGAGTGAAGGGGCATGGAACACCATATATTTT.

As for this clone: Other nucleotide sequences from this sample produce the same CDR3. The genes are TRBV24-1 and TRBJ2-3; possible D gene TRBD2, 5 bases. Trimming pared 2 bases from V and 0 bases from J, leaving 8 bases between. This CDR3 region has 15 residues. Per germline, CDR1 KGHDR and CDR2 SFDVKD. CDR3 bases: TGTGCCACCAGTGATTCGCGGACTAGCACAGATACGCAGTATTTT. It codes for CATSDSRTSTDTQYF.

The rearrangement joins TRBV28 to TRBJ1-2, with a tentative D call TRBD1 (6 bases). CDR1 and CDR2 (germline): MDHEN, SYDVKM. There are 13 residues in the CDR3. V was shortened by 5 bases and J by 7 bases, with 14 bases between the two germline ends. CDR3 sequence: CASSTTGLGGYTF. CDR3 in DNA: TGTGCCAGCAGTACCACAGGGTTAGGTGGCTACACCTTC.

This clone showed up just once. The CDR3 DNA reads TGTGCCAGCAGCGGAGACAGGGACCAGGGCTATGGCTACACCTTC. This codes for CASSGDRDQGYGYTF. The gene calls are TRBV5-5 and TRBJ1-2; the match to TRBD1 covers 7 bases. Germline V CDR1 and CDR2: SGHKS, YYEKEE (reference sequence). Trimming at V came to 4 bases and at J to 4 bases, leaving 10 bases not matched to a gene. The CDR3 consists of 15 residues. Supplemented by reference TRBV5-5 and TRBJ1-2, the full variable domain reads DAGVTQSPTHLIKTRGQQVTLRCSPISGHKSVSWYQQVLGQGPQFIFQYYEKEERGRGNFPDRFSARQFPNYSSELNVNALLLGDSALYLCASSGDRDQGYGYTFGSGTRLTVV.

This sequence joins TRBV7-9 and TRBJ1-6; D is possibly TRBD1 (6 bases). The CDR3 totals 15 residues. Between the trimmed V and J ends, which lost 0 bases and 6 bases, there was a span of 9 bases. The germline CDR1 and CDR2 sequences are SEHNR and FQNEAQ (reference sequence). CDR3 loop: CASSLALGGNSPLHF. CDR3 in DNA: TGTGCCAGCAGCTTAGCGCTAGGGGGTAATTCACCCCTCCACTTT.

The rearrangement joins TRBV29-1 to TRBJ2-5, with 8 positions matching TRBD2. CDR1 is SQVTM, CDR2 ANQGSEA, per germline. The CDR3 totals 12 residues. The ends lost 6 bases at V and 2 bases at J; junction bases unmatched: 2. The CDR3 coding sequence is TGCAGCGTGACGGGGGGGCAAGAGACCCAGTACTTC. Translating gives CSVTGGQETQYF.

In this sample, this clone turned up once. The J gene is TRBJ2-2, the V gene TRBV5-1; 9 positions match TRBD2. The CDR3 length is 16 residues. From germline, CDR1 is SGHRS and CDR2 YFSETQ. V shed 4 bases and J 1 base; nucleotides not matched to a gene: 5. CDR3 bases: TGCGCCAGCAGCCCAGTAGCGGGAGAGAACACCGGGGAGCTGTTTTTT. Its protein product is CASSPVAGENTGELFF.

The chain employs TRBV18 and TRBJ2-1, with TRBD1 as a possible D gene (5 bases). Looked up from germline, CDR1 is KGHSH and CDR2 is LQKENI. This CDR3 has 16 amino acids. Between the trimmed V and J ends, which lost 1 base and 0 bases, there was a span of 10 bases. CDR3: CASSPQQEPSYNEQFF. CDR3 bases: TGTGCCAGCTCACCACAACAGGAGCCCTCCTACAATGAGCAGTTCTTC. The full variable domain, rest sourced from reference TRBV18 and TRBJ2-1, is NAGVMQNPRHLVRRRGQEARLRCSPMKGHSHVYWYRQLPEEGLKFMVYLQKENIIDESGMPKERFSAEFPKEGPSILRIQQVVRGDSAAYFCASSPQQEPSYNEQFFGPGTRLTVL.

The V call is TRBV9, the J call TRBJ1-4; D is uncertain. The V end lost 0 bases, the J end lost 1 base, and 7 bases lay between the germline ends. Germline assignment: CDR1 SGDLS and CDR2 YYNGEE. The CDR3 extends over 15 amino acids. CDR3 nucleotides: TGTGCCAGCAGCGTAGGACTGGGAACTAATGAAAAACTGTTTTTT. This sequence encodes CASSVGLGTNEKLFF. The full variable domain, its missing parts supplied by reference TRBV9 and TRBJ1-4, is DSGVTQTPKHLITATGQRVTLRCSPRSGDLSVYWYQQSLDQGLQFLIQYYNGEERAKGNILERFSAQQFPDLHSELNLSSLELGDSALYFCASSVGLGTNEKLFFGSGTQLSVL.

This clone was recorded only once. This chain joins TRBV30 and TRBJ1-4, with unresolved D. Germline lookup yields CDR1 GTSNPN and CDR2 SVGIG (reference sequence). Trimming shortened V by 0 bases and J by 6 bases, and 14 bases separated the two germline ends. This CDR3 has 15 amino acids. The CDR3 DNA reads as TGTGCCTGGAGTGTCCAGGCCATGCCGGATGAAAAACTGTTTTTT. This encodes CAWSVQAMPDEKLFF.

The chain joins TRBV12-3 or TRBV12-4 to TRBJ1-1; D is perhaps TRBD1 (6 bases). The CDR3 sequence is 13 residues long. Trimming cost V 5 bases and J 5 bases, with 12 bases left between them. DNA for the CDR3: TGTGCCAGCAGTGTCTGGGGGCAAACTGAAGCTTTCTTT. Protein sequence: CASSVWGQTEAFF.

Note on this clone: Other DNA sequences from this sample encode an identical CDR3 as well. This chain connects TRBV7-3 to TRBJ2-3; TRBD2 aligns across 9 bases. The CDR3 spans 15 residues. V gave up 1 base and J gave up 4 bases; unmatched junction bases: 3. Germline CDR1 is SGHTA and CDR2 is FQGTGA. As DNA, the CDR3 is TGTGCCAGCAGCTTAAGCGGGGGGGCGGCAGATACGCAGTATTTT. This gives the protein CASSLSGGAADTQYF.

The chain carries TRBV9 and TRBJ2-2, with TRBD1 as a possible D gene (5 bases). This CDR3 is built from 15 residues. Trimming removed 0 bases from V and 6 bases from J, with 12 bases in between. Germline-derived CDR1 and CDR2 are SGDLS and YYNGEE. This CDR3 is CASSVADWGSGELFF. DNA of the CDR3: TGTGCCAGCAGCGTAGCGGATTGGGGCTCCGGGGAGCTGTTTTTT. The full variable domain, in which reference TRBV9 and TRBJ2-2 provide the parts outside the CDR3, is DSGVTQTPKHLITATGQRVTLRCSPRSGDLSVYWYQQSLDQGLQFLIQYYNGEERAKGNILERFSAQQFPDLHSELNLSSLELGDSALYFCASSVADWGSGELFFGEGSRLTVL.

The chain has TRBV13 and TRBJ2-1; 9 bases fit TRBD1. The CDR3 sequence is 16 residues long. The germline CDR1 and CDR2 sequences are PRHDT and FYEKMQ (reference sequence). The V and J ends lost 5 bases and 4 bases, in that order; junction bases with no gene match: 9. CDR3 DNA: TGTGCCAGCAGCCCCCAACCCGGGACAGGGTACAATGAGCAGTTCTTC. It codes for CASSPQPGTGYNEQFF.